The next 6 T cell receptor beta chains were all read from a single sample in a study of blood T cell repertoires in COVID-19. Method: immunoSEQ multiplex PCR; TCRdb's copy keeps in-frame clones and lacks some. The sample consists of approximately 230,000 clones, approximately 86% of them appearing once. The sample was PBMCs or T cells enriched from blood (not recorded which). The source is a woman in her 30s with acute COVID-19.

The rearrangement joins TRBV7-9 to TRBJ1-2; 8 nucleotides agree with TRBD1. CDR1 SEHNR and CDR2 FQNEAQ come from the germline V gene (reference sequence). The V gene end was trimmed by 5 bases and the J gene end by 6 bases; junction bases not matched to a gene: 8. The CDR3 runs 14 residues. In nucleotides, the CDR3 is TGTGCCAGCAGCCCCTGGACAGGGATTGATGGCTACACCTTC. Translation: CASSPWTGIDGYTF.

The chain employs TRBV19 and TRBJ1-1; D is ambiguous. Looked up from germline, CDR1 is LNHDA and CDR2 is SQIVND (reference sequence). With 1 base removed from V and 2 bases from J, the gap between germline ends came to 8 bases. The CDR3 is made up of 14 amino acids. The CDR3 protein is CASSIASPNTEAFF. The CDR3 DNA is TGTGCCAGTAGTATAGCGAGCCCTAACACTGAAGCTTTCTTT.

The chain links TRBV5-1 to TRBJ2-5, with D uncertain. The V gene's germline CDR1 is SGHRS and CDR2 YFSETQ. Trimming shortened V by 2 bases and J by 0 bases, and 5 bases separated the two germline ends. This CDR3 region has 13 residues. In DNA form, the CDR3 reads TGCGCCAGCAGCTTCCCAAACCAAGAGACCCAGTACTTC. This codes for CASSFPNQETQYF.

This clone was observed a single time. The V call is TRBV28, the J call TRBJ2-6, with D hard to call. The length of the CDR3 is 16 residues. V was clipped by 6 bases and J by 0 bases, with 12 bases between them. CDR1 is MDHEN, CDR2 SYDVKM, per germline. CDR3 sequence reads: CASSYPKSSGANVLTF. The DNA of the CDR3 is TGTGCCAGCAGCTACCCGAAAAGCTCTGGGGCCAACGTCCTGACTTTC. Supplemented by reference TRBV28 and TRBJ2-6, the full variable domain reads DVKVTQSSRYLVKRTGEKVFLECVQDMDHENMFWYRQDPGLGLRLIYFSYDVKMKEKGDIPEGYSVSREKKERFSLILESASTNQTSMYLCASSYPKSSGANVLTFGAGSRLTVL.

The chain couples TRBV28 to TRBJ1-4; D possibly corresponds to TRBD1 (6 bases). Germline CDR1 MDHEN, CDR2 SYDVKM. The CDR3 is 14 residues long. V lost 4 bases and J 5 bases, leaving 11 bases between the germline ends. CDR3 bases: TGTGCCAGCAGTTCCGGGACACCGAATGAAAAACTGTTTTTT. It codes for CASSSGTPNEKLFF.

The chain recombines TRBV18 with TRBJ2-5, with a possible D match to TRBD1 (6 bases). The germline V gene encodes CDR1 KGHSH and CDR2 LQKENI. The V end was cut by 3 bases, the J end by 6 bases, with 38 bases between. This CDR3 spans 22 amino acids. CDR3 DNA: TGTGCCAGCTCACCGTACCGGCGGGCTACGGGCCGGTTGCCAGGGGTAGGAAAGACCCAGTACTTC. Amino acids: CASSPYRRATGRLPGVGKTQYF.